These 27 T cell receptor beta chains came from one sample sequenced in a study of T-cell memory formation after mild COVID-19. TCRdb used MiXCR to reprocess the 5' RACE reads, holding one entry per CDR3 protein. In the table there are 300,000 to 400,000 distinct CDR3 sequences, around 28% of which are singletons. Sequencing was carried out using PBMCs or a T cell subset sorted from them (not recorded which). These receptors all come from an adult woman who had mild COVID-19 (a few samples of this study predate the infection). Cell type and time point are not known.

V usage is TRBV24-1 and J usage is TRBJ1-5; 7 bases map to TRBD1. Unmatched junction bases numbered 2, after V lost 2 bases and J lost 2 bases. The CDR3 covers 15 residues. Germline V lookup: CDR1 KGHDR, CDR2 SFDVKD. The CDR3 bases are TGTGCCACCAGTGATTCCGGGACAGGCAATCAGCCCCAGCATTTT. Translation gives CATSDSGTGNQPQHF.

This chain links TRBV12-3 or TRBV12-4 with TRBJ2-1; 7 bases align to TRBD1. Trimming took 5 bases from V and 15 from J; bases not matched to a gene: 10. The CDR3 spans 12 residues. The DNA of the CDR3 is TGTGCCAGCAGTCCAGGGCTCAGGGGGTGGTTCTTC. Translation gives CASSPGLRGWFF.

The chain links TRBV10-3 to TRBJ1-1; TRBD1 matches 9 bases. The CDR3 totals 13 residues. With 6 bases clipped from V and 7 bases from J, the junction kept 6 bases outside the gene matches. Germline V gene data show CDR1 as ENHRY and CDR2 as SYGVKD. DNA for the CDR3: TGTGCCATCAGAAAGACAGGGGGGGGTGAAGCTTTCTTT. Its protein product is CAIRKTGGGEAFF.

This clonotype was observed a few times. The rearrangement uses TRBV5-6 and TRBJ1-2; TRBD1 agrees at 9 bases. The V gene end was trimmed by 3 bases and the J gene end by 4 bases; junction bases not matched to a gene: 7. The CDR3 runs to 15 residues. The V gene's germline CDR1 is SGHDT and CDR2 YYEEEE. The CDR3, as DNA: TGTGCCAGCAGCTACTCGGGACAGGGAGGCTATGGCTACACCTTC. Protein: CASSYSGQGGYGYTF.

This clonotype was seen a handful of times. The chain employs TRBV24-1 and TRBJ1-5; TRBD1 aligns across 11 bases. There are 16 residues in the CDR3. Germline trimming cut 4 bases from V and 4 bases from J; bases unmatched to any gene: 5. Germline CDR1 and CDR2: KGHDR and SFDVKD. CDR3 loop: CATSEPGTGGNQPQHF. Here the CDR3 DNA reads TGTGCCACCAGTGAGCCCGGGACAGGGGGAAATCAGCCCCAGCATTTT.

This clonotype was seen ten or more times. The J gene is TRBJ2-7, the V gene TRBV6-5; D is uncertain. This CDR3 has 14 amino acids. Trimming stripped 5 bases from V and 7 bases from J, with 18 bases between. The germline V gene has CDR1 MNHEY and CDR2 SVGAGI. DNA for the CDR3: TGTGCCAGCAGTCCCGCGAGGCTCCTGGGAGAGCAGTACTTC. As protein: CASSPARLLGEQYF.

The V call is TRBV20-1, the J call TRBJ2-4; 8 bases are shared with TRBD2. This CDR3 is 14 amino acids long. The junction had 6 bases not matched to a gene; V was cut back by 7 bases and J by 1 base. In germline, CDR1 is DFQATT, CDR2 SNEGSKA (reference sequence). CDR3 sequence: CSVVGRAAKNIQYF. CDR3 in DNA: TGCAGTGTAGTCGGGAGGGCCGCCAAAAACATTCAGTACTTC.

This clonotype was picked up a small number of times. This sequence joins TRBV5-1 and TRBJ2-1; a weak D match, TRBD2 (6 bases). The CDR3 covers 11 residues. Per germline, CDR1 SGHRS and CDR2 YFSETQ. Trimming shortened V by 8 bases and J by 5 bases, and 8 bases separated the two germline ends. In DNA form, the CDR3 reads TGCGCCAGGACGGGGGACAATGAGCAGTTCTTC. Translating it yields CARTGDNEQFF.

This clonotype was recorded a few times. The rearrangement links TRBV4-1 to TRBJ2-5; 9 nucleotides match TRBD2. The V segment lost 4 bases and the J segment 3 bases; nucleotides outside the gene matches: 6. Per the germline V gene, CDR1 is MGHRA and CDR2 is YSYEKL. CDR3 length: 15 amino acids. The CDR3, as DNA: TGCGCCAGCAGCCTAGAGACTAGCGGAAAAGAGACCCAGTACTTC. It encodes CASSLETSGKETQYF.

V gene TRBV20-1 combines with J gene TRBJ2-2, with 8 bases matching TRBD2. The J segment lost 5 bases and the V segment lost 2 bases, leaving 10 bases of the junction unmatched. Germline V gene lookup returns CDR1 DFQATT and CDR2 SNEGSKA (reference sequence). The CDR3 length is 16 residues. CDR3 amino acids: CSARLYREGPTGELFF. CDR3 sequence (DNA): TGCAGTGCTAGATTGTACCGGGAGGGCCCAACCGGGGAGCTGTTTTTT.

The V gene is TRBV20-1, the J gene TRBJ2-3; a possible D gene is TRBD2 (6 bases). V lost 6 bases and J 2 bases, leaving 18 bases between the germline ends. The CDR3 spans 15 residues. Germline CDR1 is DFQATT and CDR2 is SNEGSKA (reference sequence). CDR3 in amino acids: CSARIAETTTDTQYF. The CDR3 DNA follows: TGCAGTGCGCGGATAGCGGAGACGACCACAGATACGCAGTATTTT.

This clonotype turned up a few times. The chain has TRBV7-9 and TRBJ2-6; D unresolved. The V gene's germline CDR1 is SEHNR and CDR2 FQNEAQ (reference sequence). Between the trimmed V and J ends, which lost 5 bases and 0 bases, there was a span of 17 bases. The CDR3 is 18 residues long. The CDR3 sequence: CASSLLVLRGSGANVLTF. CDR3 nucleotide sequence: TGTGCCAGCAGCCTTCTGGTCCTTCGTGGCTCTGGGGCCAACGTCCTGACTTTC.

Relative to its sample, this clonotype is medium-sized. The rearrangement links TRBV19 to TRBJ1-1, with D possibly TRBD1 on 6 matching bases. Trimming cost V 3 bases and J 4 bases, with 9 bases left between them. This CDR3 comprises 13 residues. CDR1 and CDR2 from the germline V gene are LNHDA and SQIVND (reference sequence). CDR3 protein: CASSIGGGTEAFF. CDR3 in DNA: TGTGCCAGTAGTATCGGAGGGGGCACTGAAGCTTTCTTT. The full variable domain, rest sourced from reference TRBV19 and TRBJ1-1, is DGGITQSPKYLFRKEGQNVTLSCEQNLNHDAMYWYRQDPGQGLRLIYYSQIVNDFQKGDIAEGYSVSREKKESFPLTVTSAQKNPTAFYLCASSIGGGTEAFFGQGTRLTVV.

This clonotype has a handful of counts. The chain carries TRBV24-1 and TRBJ1-2; no clear D. This CDR3 has 12 residues. CDR1 is KGHDR and CDR2 is SFDVKD in the germline V gene. Trimming left V 4 bases short and J 8 bases short, with 10 bases between. The DNA for the CDR3 is TGTGCCACCAGTGAACGAGAACGGGGCTACACCTTC. Protein sequence: CATSERERGYTF.

The rearrangement links TRBV18 to TRBJ2-5, with TRBD1 matching 10 bases. V trimming: 3 bases; J trimming: 1 base; junction bases outside the gene matches: 5. CDR1 and CDR2 from the germline V gene are KGHSH and LQKENI. The CDR3 totals 16 residues. In DNA, the CDR3 is TGTGCCAGCTCACCCCCTGGGACAGGGGCCCAAGAGACCCAGTACTTC. It is translated as CASSPPGTGAQETQYF.

The chain recombines TRBV5-6 with TRBJ2-5; perhaps D is TRBD1 or TRBD2 (5 bases each). In germline, CDR1 is SGHDT, CDR2 YYEEEE. Trimming removed 1 base at V and 1 base at J, with 11 bases between. The CDR3 extends over 15 amino acids. The CDR3 sequence is CASSLPGRFQETQYF. The DNA for the CDR3 is TGTGCCAGCAGCTTGCCGGGACGGTTCCAAGAGACCCAGTACTTC.

This clonotype was observed a handful of times. The chain carries TRBV12-3 or TRBV12-4 and TRBJ2-5; D may be TRBD1 (6 bases). CDR3 length equals 13 residues. Between the trimmed V and J ends, which lost 6 bases and 2 bases, there was a span of 10 bases. The CDR3 here is CASRDQGQETQYF. The DNA for the CDR3 is TGTGCCAGCAGGGATCAGGGGCAAGAGACCCAGTACTTC.

As to this clonotype: Germline and junction disagree at one end, which may indicate a read error. This chain connects TRBV15 to TRBJ1-1, with no clear D. The CDR3 runs to 11 residues. CDR1 LNHNV and CDR2 YYDKDF come from the germline V gene (reference sequence). The CDR3 loop reads CATHENTEAYF. As DNA, the CDR3 is TGTGCCACCCACGAGAACACTGAAGCTTACTTT. The complete variable domain, with remaining parts taken from reference TRBV15 and TRBJ1-1, reads DAMVIQNPRYQVTQFGKPVTLSCSQTLNHNVMYWYQQKSSQAPKLLFHYYDKDFNNEADTPDNFQSRRPNTSFCFLDIRSPGLGDTAMYLCATHENTEAYFGQGTRLTVV.

In its sample, this clonotype was seen many times. V usage is TRBV12-3 or TRBV12-4 and J usage is TRBJ1-3; D is ambiguous. Trimming removed 2 bases from V and 2 bases from J, with 7 bases in between. CDR3 length: 14 residues. CDR3 nucleotide sequence: TGTGCCAGCAGTTTATCAGTGGCTGGAAACACCATATATTTT. Translation: CASSLSVAGNTIYF.

This clonotype has only one observation. The V gene is TRBV4-3, the J gene TRBJ2-7, with a tentative D call TRBD2 (5 bases). The V gene lost 4 bases and the J gene lost 6 bases, with 13 bases spanning the gap. This CDR3 region has 13 residues. CDR1 is LGHNA, CDR2 YSLEER, per germline. This CDR3 reads CASSLSAGAEQYF. The CDR3 nucleotides are TGCGCCAGCAGCCTTTCGGCGGGCGCCGAGCAGTACTTC.

The V gene is TRBV30, the J gene TRBJ2-1; 10 nucleotides match TRBD2. V dropped 2 bases and J dropped 5; count of bases not matched to a gene: 6. Germline V gives CDR1 GTSNPN, CDR2 SVGIG (reference sequence). CDR3 length: 15 amino acids. CDR3 DNA: TGTGCCTGGAGTACGGGACTAGCGACCAACAATGAGCAGTTCTTC. This gives the protein CAWSTGLATNNEQFF.

The CDR3 spells CASSLRPAEEQYF. The DNA for the CDR3 is TGTGCCAGCAGTCTAAGGCCTGCTGAGGAGCAGTACTTC. The chain combines TRBV3-1 with TRBJ2-7, with D uncertain. The V gene lost 6 bases and the J gene lost 7 bases, with 16 bases spanning the gap. CDR1 and CDR2 from the germline V gene are LGHDT and YNNKEL (reference sequence). The CDR3 totals 13 residues.

This sequence joins TRBV13 and TRBJ1-1; no clear D. This CDR3 region has 14 residues. Trimming shortened V by 3 bases and J by 1 base, and 9 bases separated the two germline ends. CDR1 is PRHDT, CDR2 FYEKMQ, per germline (reference sequence). CDR3 bases: TGTGCCAGCAGCTTTGACGGGCCGAACACTGAAGCTTTCTTT. Translating gives CASSFDGPNTEAFF.

This clonotype was detected only a few times. This chain joins TRBV2 and TRBJ1-4; possible D gene TRBD1, 6 bases. V was trimmed by 0 bases and J by 4 bases, leaving 15 bases between them. Germline CDR1 and CDR2: SNHLY and FYNNEI. This CDR3 contains 17 residues. As DNA, the CDR3 is TGTGCCAGCAGTGAAGCGCTCGATGGACAGTTTAATGAAAAACTGTTTTTT. Translated, it gives CASSEALDGQFNEKLFF.

This clonotype was counted only a few times. The rearrangement links TRBV5-5 to TRBJ2-3, with a weak D call TRBD1 (6 bases). Per the germline V gene, CDR1 is SGHKS and CDR2 is YYEKEE (reference sequence). This CDR3 has 17 residues. The ends were cut back, 4 bases at V and 2 bases at J, with 20 bases in the middle. The CDR3 protein is CASSPARDKVPTDTQYF. Here the CDR3 DNA reads TGTGCCAGCAGCCCTGCCCGGGACAAGGTACCCACAGATACGCAGTATTTT.

The rearrangement uses TRBV7-6 and TRBJ2-3; 8 bases fit TRBD2. The CDR3 contains 18 residues. V lost 0 bases and J lost 2; bases outside the gene matches: 10. Germline V gene data show CDR1 as SGHVS and CDR2 as FNYEAQ. The CDR3 DNA follows: TGTGCCAGCAGCTTAGCGAAGGGGTCGGGAGGGCCCACAGATACGCAGTATTTT. This codes for CASSLAKGSGGPTDTQYF.

V usage is TRBV20-1 and J usage is TRBJ2-2; D is ambiguous. The V gene lost 3 bases and the J gene lost 5 bases, with 13 bases spanning the gap. CDR3 length: 14 residues. Germline-derived CDR1 and CDR2 are DFQATT and SNEGSKA (reference sequence). Written as DNA, the CDR3 is TGCAGTGCTAGGCCTGGACCGGTGACCGGGGAGCTGTTTTTT. This gives the protein CSARPGPVTGELFF.